These 23 T cell receptor beta chains share one sample of origin, sequenced in a study of T cell changes during pregnancy in multiple sclerosis. Repertoires were generated with immunoSEQ multiplex PCR, while TCRdb's copy carries only in-frame clones and drops some. The sample has about 76,000 clones; about 95% are singletons. The sequences come from peripheral blood, collected in the third trimester of pregnancy. The origin of the receptors is a female donor with multiple sclerosis, enrolled in a pregnancy study.

The chain uses TRBV11-3 and TRBJ1-6, with a tentative D call TRBD1 (5 bases). V lost 6 bases and J lost 9, with 12 bases in between. CDR3 size: 13 residues. CDR1 SGHNT and CDR2 YENEEA come from the germline V gene. As DNA, the CDR3 is TGTGCCAGCAGTTCCTCCCAGGGTTCACCCCTCCACTTT. It translates to CASSSSQGSPLHF.

The chain is built from TRBV4-3 and TRBJ1-2, with unresolved D. The V gene lost 4 bases and the J gene lost 3 bases, with 12 bases spanning the gap. Per germline, CDR1 LGHNA and CDR2 YSLEER. CDR3 size: 14 residues. In DNA form, the CDR3 reads TGCGCCAGCAGCCCGACAATCCCCCACTATGGCTACACCTTC. It codes for CASSPTIPHYGYTF.

A word on this clone: The junction differs from germline at one of its ends, possibly a read error. This chain joins TRBV11-2 and TRBJ1-4; TRBD1 might be the D (6 bases). Germline V CDR1 and CDR2: SGHAT, FQNNGV. The CDR3 contains 16 residues. CDR3 sequence (DNA): TGTGCCAGCAGCTTTGAGAGGGGGGGCCTCTATGAGAAACTGTTTTTT. Amino acids: CASSFERGGLYEKLFF.

The V gene is TRBV4-2, the J gene TRBJ2-7, with 10 bases matching TRBD2. Germline lookup yields CDR1 LGHNA and CDR2 YNFKEQ. Trimming at V came to 1 base and at J to 6 bases, leaving 6 bases not matched to a gene. The length of the CDR3 is 15 residues. CDR3 loop: CASSQAPLAGVEQYF. CDR3 DNA: TGTGCCAGCAGCCAAGCTCCGCTAGCGGGGGTCGAGCAGTACTTC.

V gene TRBV7-2 combines with J gene TRBJ1-1; D is ambiguous. The CDR3 consists of 12 residues. Trimming pared 3 bases from V and 2 bases from J, leaving 4 bases between. The V gene's germline CDR1 is SGHTA and CDR2 FQGNSA. The CDR3 region has the DNA TGTGCCAGCAGCTTCCCTAACACTGAAGCTTTCTTT. Residues: CASSFPNTEAFF.

This chain connects TRBV27 to TRBJ2-1; 8 positions agree with TRBD2. V shed 5 bases, J shed 3 bases, and the junction held 9 bases outside the gene matches. The V gene's germline CDR1 is MNHEY and CDR2 SMNVEV (reference sequence). There are 16 residues in the CDR3. CDR3 protein: CASSPTRGAVYNEQFF. CDR3 nucleotide sequence: TGTGCCAGCAGTCCTACGCGGGGGGCGGTCTACAATGAGCAGTTCTTC.

V usage is TRBV5-1 and J usage is TRBJ2-1; weak D call: TRBD2 (6 bases). The CDR3 sequence is 14 residues long. Germline V gene sequence: CDR1 SGHRS, CDR2 YFSETQ. Trimming removed 0 bases from V and 6 bases from J, with 10 bases in between. The CDR3 DNA is TGCGCCAGCAGCTTGGGCGGGGCCGGCAATGAGCAGTTCTTC. Translated, it gives CASSLGGAGNEQFF.

The rearrangement links TRBV7-2 to TRBJ2-2, with a weak D call TRBD2 (5 bases). The germline gives CDR1 SGHTA, CDR2 FQGNSA. With 5 bases removed from V and 3 bases from J, the gap between germline ends came to 13 bases. This CDR3 has 15 residues. Here the CDR3 DNA reads TGTGCCAGCAGCCCGAGGGCGGTGGACACCGGGGAGCTGTTTTTT. Translation: CASSPRAVDTGELFF.

The J gene is TRBJ1-6, the V gene TRBV6-5; unclear D gene. V was trimmed by 2 bases and J by 6 bases, leaving 8 bases between them. This CDR3 region has 14 residues. CDR1 and CDR2 (germline): MNHEY, SVGAGI. The CDR3 DNA reads as TGTGCCAGCAGTTACGAAACAGTTAATTCACCCCTCCACTTT. This codes for CASSYETVNSPLHF.

This chain connects TRBV4-3 to TRBJ1-1; TRBD1 aligns across 9 bases. Germline V lookup: CDR1 LGHNA, CDR2 YSLEER. The CDR3 totals 14 residues. With V trimmed by 3 bases and J by 1 base, 0 bases remained unmatched. The CDR3 loop is CASSQDRGNTEAFF. The CDR3 DNA reads as TGCGCCAGCAGCCAGGACAGGGGGAACACTGAAGCTTTCTTT.

The J gene is TRBJ2-7, the V gene TRBV14; possible D gene TRBD2, 6 bases. The germline gives CDR1 SGHDN, CDR2 FVKESK. The CDR3 length is 15 residues. V was trimmed by 2 bases and J by 2 bases, leaving 13 bases between them. The CDR3 bases are TGTGCCAGCAGCCAACTTCGTGGCGGGGCCTACGAGCAGTACTTC. Its protein product is CASSQLRGGAYEQYF.

The chain uses TRBV7-2 and TRBJ2-1; D uncertain. The germline V gene encodes CDR1 SGHTA and CDR2 FQGNSA. The length of the CDR3 is 12 residues. The ends were cut back, 5 bases at V and 1 base at J, with 3 bases in the middle. CDR3: CASSPSYNEQFF. The DNA of the CDR3 is TGTGCCAGCAGCCCTTCCTACAATGAGCAGTTCTTC. The variable domain in full, with the rest retrieved from reference TRBV7-2 and TRBJ2-1, is GAGVSQSPSNKVTEKGKDVELRCDPISGHTALYWYRQSLGQGLEFLIYFQGNSAPDKSGLPSDRFSAERTGGSVSTLTIQRTQQEDSAVYLCASSPSYNEQFFGPGTRLTVL.

The chain carries TRBV14 and TRBJ1-2; D gene ambiguous. CDR1 and CDR2 from the germline V gene are SGHDN and FVKESK. This CDR3 is 14 amino acids long. Trimming removed 1 base from V and 1 base from J, with 7 bases in between. DNA of the CDR3: TGTGCCAGCAGCCAAGGGGCGTTTAACTATGGCTACACCTTC. This encodes CASSQGAFNYGYTF.

V is TRBV5-5 and J is TRBJ2-7, with D tentatively TRBD2 (6 bases). Germline V gene sequence: CDR1 SGHKS, CDR2 YYEKEE (reference sequence). V lost 0 bases and J 4 bases, leaving 14 bases between the germline ends. The CDR3 consists of 15 residues. This CDR3 reads CASSLAGGALYEQYF. CDR3 coding DNA: TGTGCCAGCAGCTTGGCGGGCGGGGCCCTTTACGAGCAGTACTTC.

The rearrangement links TRBV4-3 to TRBJ1-4; possible D gene TRBD1, 6 bases. The germline gives CDR1 LGHNA, CDR2 YSLEER. V was clipped by 0 bases and J by 8 bases, with 10 bases between them. The CDR3 is 14 amino acids. CDR3 amino acids: CASSQDGGLEKLFF. The DNA for the CDR3 is TGCGCCAGCAGCCAAGATGGGGGCCTAGAAAAACTGTTTTTT.

The chain has TRBV11-3 and TRBJ1-6, with D possibly matching TRBD1 (5 bases). Between the trimmed V and J ends, which lost 1 base and 11 bases, there was a span of 12 bases. Germline assignment: CDR1 SGHNT and CDR2 YENEEA. The CDR3 consists of 14 residues. The CDR3: CASSLGGVAAPLHF. CDR3 DNA sequence: TGTGCCAGCAGCTTAGGAGGGGTAGCGGCACCCCTCCACTTT.

The V gene is TRBV5-6, the J gene TRBJ2-6; D call uncertain. Looked up from germline, CDR1 is SGHDT and CDR2 is YYEEEE. CDR3 length: 17 amino acids. V lost 0 bases to trimming and J lost 4 bases, with 14 bases between them. DNA of the CDR3: TGTGCCAGCAGCTTGGGTGAGCTCCGACTCGGGGCCAACGTCCTGACTTTC. Protein: CASSLGELRLGANVLTF.

V and J are TRBV18 and TRBJ1-1; 7 bases fit TRBD1. The V gene end was trimmed by 6 bases and the J gene end by 0 bases; junction bases not matched to a gene: 4. The CDR3 has 14 amino acids. Germline V lookup: CDR1 KGHSH, CDR2 LQKENI. CDR3 loop: CASSPDRLNTEAFF. As DNA, the CDR3 is TGTGCCAGCTCTCCGGACAGGTTGAACACTGAAGCTTTCTTT.

V and J are TRBV19 and TRBJ1-6, with TRBD1 identical over 8 bases. Per the germline V gene, CDR1 is LNHDA and CDR2 is SQIVND (reference sequence). V was pared by 3 bases and J by 6 bases, with 7 bases of the junction left unmatched. The CDR3 covers 16 residues. The CDR3 bases are TGTGCCAGTAGTATCCGACAGGGGCAAGGTAATTCACCCCTCCACTTT. The encoded protein is CASSIRQGQGNSPLHF.

The chain recombines TRBV5-1 with TRBJ1-6, with D possibly being TRBD1 (5 bases). The CDR3 is made up of 15 amino acids. Germline loops: CDR1 SGHRS, CDR2 YFSETQ. V lost 1 base to trimming and J lost 9 bases, with 14 bases between them. CDR3 sequence (DNA): TGCGCCAGCAGCTTGTCGGGACCGGGGGGTTCACCCCTCCACTTT. This codes for CASSLSGPGGSPLHF.

This clone was seen only once. CDR3 in amino acids: CASSVGTSGDTPLTTDTQYF. The DNA for the CDR3 is TGTGCCAGCAGCGTAGGGACTAGCGGGGACACCCCGCTAACCACAGATACGCAGTATTTT. The chain has TRBV9 and TRBJ2-3; 12 bases map to TRBD2. CDR1 SGDLS and CDR2 YYNGEE come from the germline V gene. This CDR3 has 20 amino acids. V dropped 0 bases and J dropped 2; count of bases not matched to a gene: 13.

The rearrangement links TRBV27 to TRBJ2-5; D perhaps matches TRBD1 (5 bases). Per germline, CDR1 MNHEY and CDR2 SMNVEV (reference sequence). V gave up 5 bases and J gave up 5 bases, with 18 bases separating them. The CDR3 runs to 15 residues. As DNA, the CDR3 is TGTGCCAGCAGTGCCACCAGGGCTGGGGCGGAGACCCAGTACTTC. Its translation is CASSATRAGAETQYF.

Details on this clone: Distinct nucleotide sequences in the sample also encode this CDR3. The genes are TRBV5-1 and TRBJ1-1; no clear D. The CDR3 runs 14 residues. The V end lost 0 bases, the J end lost 4 bases, and 10 bases lay between the germline ends. Looked up from germline, CDR1 is SGHRS and CDR2 is YFSETQ. CDR3 amino acids: CASSLAPGGTEAFF. The CDR3, as DNA: TGCGCCAGCAGCTTGGCCCCGGGAGGCACTGAAGCTTTCTTT.